The rows below give T cell receptor beta chains drawn from one sample of a study of cytotoxic CD8 clonotypes in ibrutinib-treated CLL. Data came from immunoSEQ multiplex PCR; TCRdb stores just in-frame clones and leaves some out. Among 330,000 or so clones, roughly 71% were seen once, and the ten largest hold roughly 6.7%. The sample here was PBMCs, taken after 36 months of ibrutinib treatment. Receptors were obtained from a human donor with chronic lymphocytic leukemia. The CDR3 runs from the conserved cysteine through the conserved F or W. A D gene is named only where the DNA matches it firmly. Where a row states a size, it is once, few, many or the class of an expanded clone; other rows omit it.

d_call,v_call,j_call,clone_size,cdr3_nt,cdr3_aa
TRBD1,TRBV11-3,TRBJ2-7,few,TGTGCCAGCAGCCGACAGGGGGCAAGGTACGAGCAGTACTTC,CASSRQGARYEQYF
NA,TRBV5-6,TRBJ2-5,NA,TGTGCCAGCAGCTTTACGGCCCAAGAGACCCAGTACTTC,CASSFTAQETQYF
NA,TRBV20-1,TRBJ2-5,NA,TGCAGTGCTAGACCCCAAGAGACCCAGTACTTC,CSARPQETQYF
NA,TRBV6-1,TRBJ2-4,NA,TGTGCCACGCACTGGGCGTGGGAGGTGAACATTCAGTACTTC,CATHWAWEVNIQYF
NA,TRBV29-1,TRBJ2-2,once,TGCAGCGTTCGAACTAGGCCGGGGGCGACCAACACCGGGGAGCTGTTTTTT,CSVRTRPGATNTGELFF
TRBD1,TRBV6-1,TRBJ2-7,NA,TGTGCCAGCAGTGAAGCCCATACAGGGGGCCACTCCTACGAGCAGTACTTC,CASSEAHTGGHSYEQYF
NA,TRBV27,TRBJ1-5,few,TGTGCCAGCAGTTTAGGGCGTGAAAATCAGCCCCAGCATTTT,CASSLGRENQPQHF
NA,TRBV6-5,TRBJ2-1,NA,TGTGCCAGCAGTTACTTTCTTTCGAGCTCCTACAATGAGCAGTTCTTC,CASSYFLSSSYNEQFF
NA,TRBV6-5,TRBJ1-1,NA,TGTGCCAGCAGTTACCCCGGGCCGGGCACTGAAGCTTTCTTT,CASSYPGPGTEAFF
NA,TRBV15,TRBJ1-4,few,TGTGCCACCAGCCCGCGGGAGGGAAGTTGGAATGAAAAACTGTTTTTT,CATSPREGSWNEKLFF
TRBD2,TRBV9,TRBJ2-1,NA,TGTGCCAGCAGCTCCGGACTAGCGGACAATGAGCAGTTCTTC,CASSSGLADNEQFF
TRBD1,TRBV6-5,TRBJ1-4,few,TGTGCCAGCAGATCCGGGACAGGGGGAGGAAAACTGTTTTTT,CASRSGTGGGKLFF
NA,TRBV29-1,TRBJ1-1,NA,TGCAGCGCTGGCGGAATTAACACTGAAGCTTTCTTT,CSAGGINTEAFF
NA,TRBV5-4,TRBJ2-3,NA,TGTGCCAGCAGCCCAGGAGCGACCGGCACAGATACGCAGTATTTT,CASSPGATGTDTQYF
NA,TRBV5-4,TRBJ1-6,once,TGTGCCAGCAGCTTGGTTGGCCTCTATAATTCACCCCTCCACTTT,CASSLVGLYNSPLHF
TRBD1,TRBV27,TRBJ1-5,NA,TGTGCCAGCAGAAGACAGGGACATGGAAGCAATCAGCCCCAGCATTTT,CASRRQGHGSNQPQHF
NA,TRBV9,TRBJ1-2,NA,TGTGCCAGCAGCGAACAGGACCACTATGGCTACACCTTC,CASSEQDHYGYTF
NA,TRBV25-1,TRBJ1-5,few,TGTGCCAGCAGTCTCACTGGCAATCAGCCCCAGCATTTT,CASSLTGNQPQHF
TRBD1,TRBV5-5,TRBJ1-2,NA,TGTGCCAGCAGCGCCTTAGCAGGGGGCGGCAACTATGGCTACACCTTC,CASSALAGGGNYGYTF
TRBD1,TRBV9,TRBJ1-3,few,TGTGCCAGCAGCGCCTGGGACAGCTCTGGAAACACCATATATTTT,CASSAWDSSGNTIYF
NA,TRBV29-1,TRBJ2-7,NA,TGCAGCGCCACAGAGCACTCCTACGAGCAGTACTTC,CSATEHSYEQYF
NA,TRBV10-3,TRBJ2-6,NA,TGTGCCATCAGTGCGGCCACTGGGGCCAACGTCCTGACTTTC,CAISAATGANVLTF
TRBD1,TRBV5-1,TRBJ2-1,NA,TGCGCCAGCAGCGCCGGGACAGGGGCATACAATGAGCAGTTCTTC,CASSAGTGAYNEQFF
NA,TRBV5-5,TRBJ2-5,NA,TGTGCCAGCAGCTTGGCCAAGGCCGGCCAAGAGACCCAGTACTTC,CASSLAKAGQETQYF
TRBD2,TRBV18,TRBJ2-7,NA,TGTGCCAGCTCACTGACTAGCGGGAACTACGAGCAGTACTTC,CASSLTSGNYEQYF
TRBD1,TRBV28,TRBJ1-5,NA,TGTGCCAGCAGTTGGGCCAGGACAGGGGACGGTCAGCCCCAGCATTTT,CASSWARTGDGQPQHF
NA,TRBV7-7,TRBJ2-2,NA,TGTGCCAGCAGCCCCCACCCAACCGGGGAGCTGTTTTTT,CASSPHPTGELFF
TRBD2,TRBV12-5,TRBJ2-1,few,TGTGCTAGTGGTTTGACTAGCGGGAGCCATGAGCAGTTCTTC,CASGLTSGSHEQFF
NA,TRBV7-9,TRBJ2-7,NA,TGTGCCAGCAGCTTAGGATCGTCCGCTAGTTACGAGCAGTACTTC,CASSLGSSASYEQYF
TRBD2,TRBV18,TRBJ2-1,NA,TGTGCCAGCTCACTGACCGGGACTAGCGGGGTGAGCTCCTACAATGAGCAGTTCTTC,CASSLTGTSGVSSYNEQFF
TRBD1,TRBV5-4,TRBJ2-5,NA,TGTGCCAGCAGCTCTGGGACAGGGGGTTTCGGAAGGACCCAGTACTTC,CASSSGTGGFGRTQYF
NA,TRBV25-1,TRBJ2-1,NA,TGTGCCAGCAGACAGGGCTCCACCATGGAGTTCTTC,CASRQGSTMEFF
NA,TRBV7-2,TRBJ2-7,NA,TGTGCCAGCAGCTTAGCTTTGGCAGTGACACTCTACGAGCAGTACTTC,CASSLALAVTLYEQYF
NA,TRBV19,TRBJ1-5,few,TGTGCCAGTAGTGAGCGTAAAGGGCCTTATAGCAATCAGCCCCAGCATTTT,CASSERKGPYSNQPQHF
TRBD2,TRBV5-1,TRBJ2-5,NA,TGCGCCAGCAGCTTGGCCAAGACTAGCGATAAAGGGAAGACCCAGTACTTC,CASSLAKTSDKGKTQYF
NA,TRBV11-2,TRBJ2-7,once,TGTGCCAGCAGCCGGAGGAGGCCGGCCTACGAGCAGTACTTC,CASSRRRPAYEQYF
TRBD1,TRBV5-1,TRBJ2-7,NA,TGCGCCAGCAGCTTGGGGATGACGACAGGGGGCCCCTACGAGCAGTACTTC,CASSLGMTTGGPYEQYF
NA,TRBV2,TRBJ1-1,NA,TGTGCCAGCAGTTTTGGACACTTTTCAACCACTGAAGCTTTCTTT,CASSFGHFSTTEAFF
TRBD2,TRBV6-4,TRBJ2-3,NA,TGTGCCAGCAAGCTAGCGGGAGGGCCATATACGCAGTATTTT,CASKLAGGPYTQYF
NA,TRBV6-5,TRBJ1-1,NA,TGTGCCAGCAGTTACCGGCAGGGAAGTACTGAAGCTTTCTTT,CASSYRQGSTEAFF
TRBD2,TRBV7-3,TRBJ2-1,NA,TGTGCCAGCAGCTTTAGGCGGGAGGGGTACAATGAGCAGTTCTTC,CASSFRREGYNEQFF
NA,TRBV20-1,TRBJ2-7,NA,TGCAGTGCTAACCCTCGGTACGAGCAGTACTTC,CSANPRYEQYF
NA,TRBV9,TRBJ2-5,once,TGTGCCAGCAGCTCCTCGGGACGCACATTTCAAGAGACCCAGTACTTC,CASSSSGRTFQETQYF
NA,TRBV5-1,TRBJ1-2,NA,TGCGCCAGCAGCAATAGGACAGGCTACACCTTC,CASSNRTGYTF
NA,TRBV7-7,TRBJ2-5,NA,TGTGCCAGCAGCTTAGGGGGTAGGGAGACCCAGTACTTC,CASSLGGRETQYF
TRBD1,TRBV5-4,TRBJ2-1,NA,TGTGCCAGCAGCTCTTTGGACAGGCCGAACAATGAGCAGTTCTTC,CASSSLDRPNNEQFF
TRBD1,TRBV7-9,TRBJ1-1,once,TGTGCCAGCAGCTTAACAGGGGGCACGTCTGAAGCTTTCTTT,CASSLTGGTSEAFF